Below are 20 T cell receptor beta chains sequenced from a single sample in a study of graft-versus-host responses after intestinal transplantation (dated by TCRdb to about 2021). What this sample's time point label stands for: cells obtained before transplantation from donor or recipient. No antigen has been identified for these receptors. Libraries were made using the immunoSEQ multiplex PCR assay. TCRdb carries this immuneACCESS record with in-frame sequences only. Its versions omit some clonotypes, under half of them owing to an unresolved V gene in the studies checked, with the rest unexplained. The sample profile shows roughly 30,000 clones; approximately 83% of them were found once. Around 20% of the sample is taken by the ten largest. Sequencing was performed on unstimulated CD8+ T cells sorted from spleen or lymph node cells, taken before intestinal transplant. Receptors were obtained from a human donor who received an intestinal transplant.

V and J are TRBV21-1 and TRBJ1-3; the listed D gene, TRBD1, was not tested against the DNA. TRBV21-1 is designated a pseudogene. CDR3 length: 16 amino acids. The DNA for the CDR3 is TGTGCCAGCCTTACCCTTTTCGTCCCTCAGAACGACACCATATATTTT. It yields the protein CASLTLFVPQNDTIYF.

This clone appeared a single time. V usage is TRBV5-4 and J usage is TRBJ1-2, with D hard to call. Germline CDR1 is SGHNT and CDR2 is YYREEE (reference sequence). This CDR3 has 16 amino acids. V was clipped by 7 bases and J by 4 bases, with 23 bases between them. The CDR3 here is CASQIDIPGKTYGYTF. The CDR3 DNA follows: TGTGCCAGCCAGATTGACATACCAGGAAAGACCTATGGCTACACCTTC.

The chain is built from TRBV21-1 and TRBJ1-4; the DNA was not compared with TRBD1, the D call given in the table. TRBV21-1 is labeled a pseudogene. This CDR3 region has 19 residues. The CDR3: CASSKVEATGRSTNEKLFF. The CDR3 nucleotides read TGTGCCAGCAGCAAAGTCGAGGCGACAGGGAGGTCGACTAATGAAAAACTGTTTTTT.

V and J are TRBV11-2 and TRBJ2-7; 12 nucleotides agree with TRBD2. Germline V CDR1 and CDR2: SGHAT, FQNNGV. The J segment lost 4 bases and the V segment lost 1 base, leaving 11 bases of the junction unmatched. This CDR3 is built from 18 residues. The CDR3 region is CASSLAWLAGGPGYEQYF. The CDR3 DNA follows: TGTGCCAGCAGCTTAGCTTGGCTAGCGGGAGGGCCGGGATACGAGCAGTACTTC.

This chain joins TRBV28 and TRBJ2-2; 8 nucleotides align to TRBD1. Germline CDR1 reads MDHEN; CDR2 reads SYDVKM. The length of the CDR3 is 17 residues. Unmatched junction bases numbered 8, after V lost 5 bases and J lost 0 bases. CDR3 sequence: CASSNPPGQANTGELFF. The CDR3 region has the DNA TGTGCCAGCAGTAACCCCCCGGGACAGGCGAACACCGGGGAGCTGTTTTTT.

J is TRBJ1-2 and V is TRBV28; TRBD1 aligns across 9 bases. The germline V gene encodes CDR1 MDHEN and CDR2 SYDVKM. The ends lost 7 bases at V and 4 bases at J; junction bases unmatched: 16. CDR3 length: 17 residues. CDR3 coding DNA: TGTGCCAGCATGGGGCGGGACAGGGTAGGACCGGGCTATGGCTACACCTTC. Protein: CASMGRDRVGPGYGYTF.

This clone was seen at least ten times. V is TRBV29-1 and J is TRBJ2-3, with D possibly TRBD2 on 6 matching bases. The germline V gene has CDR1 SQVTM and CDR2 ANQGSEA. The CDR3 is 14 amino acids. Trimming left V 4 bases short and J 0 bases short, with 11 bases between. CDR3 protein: CSVVRDSSTDTQYF. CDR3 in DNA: TGCAGCGTTGTTCGGGACTCTAGCACAGATACGCAGTATTTT.

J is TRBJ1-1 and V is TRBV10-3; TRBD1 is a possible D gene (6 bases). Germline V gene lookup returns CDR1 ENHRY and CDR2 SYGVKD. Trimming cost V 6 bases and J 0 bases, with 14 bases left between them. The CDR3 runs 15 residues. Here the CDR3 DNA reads TGTGCCATCAGCCAGGGGAGAGGGTTGAACACTGAAGCTTTCTTT. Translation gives CAISQGRGLNTEAFF.

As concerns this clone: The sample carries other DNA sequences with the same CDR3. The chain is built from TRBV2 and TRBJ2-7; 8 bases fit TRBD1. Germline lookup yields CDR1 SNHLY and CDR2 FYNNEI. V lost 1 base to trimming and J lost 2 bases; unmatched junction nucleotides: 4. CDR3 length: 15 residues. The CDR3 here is CASSEEDREPYEQYF. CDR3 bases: TGTGCCAGCAGTGAAGAGGACAGGGAGCCCTACGAGCAGTACTTC.

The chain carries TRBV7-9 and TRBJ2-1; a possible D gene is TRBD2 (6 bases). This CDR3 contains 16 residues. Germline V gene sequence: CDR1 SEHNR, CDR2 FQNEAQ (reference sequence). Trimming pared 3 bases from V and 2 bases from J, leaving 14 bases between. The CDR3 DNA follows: TGTGCCAGCAGCTTGCCCGGGACTCTTACCTACAATGAGCAGTTCTTC. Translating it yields CASSLPGTLTYNEQFF.

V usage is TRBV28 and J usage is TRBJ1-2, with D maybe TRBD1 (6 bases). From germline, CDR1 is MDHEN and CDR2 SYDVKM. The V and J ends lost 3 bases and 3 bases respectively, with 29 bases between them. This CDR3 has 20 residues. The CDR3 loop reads CASSFALPRTETPDHYGYTF. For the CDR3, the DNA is TGTGCCAGCAGTTTCGCGCTTCCCCGGACAGAGACACCTGATCACTATGGCTACACCTTC.

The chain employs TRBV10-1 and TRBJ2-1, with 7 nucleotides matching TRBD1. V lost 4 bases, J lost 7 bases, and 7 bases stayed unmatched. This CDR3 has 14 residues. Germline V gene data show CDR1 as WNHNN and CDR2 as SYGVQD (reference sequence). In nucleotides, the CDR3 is TGCGCCAGCAGTGGACAGGGAAAGCAAAATGAGCAGTTCTTC. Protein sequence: CASSGQGKQNEQFF.

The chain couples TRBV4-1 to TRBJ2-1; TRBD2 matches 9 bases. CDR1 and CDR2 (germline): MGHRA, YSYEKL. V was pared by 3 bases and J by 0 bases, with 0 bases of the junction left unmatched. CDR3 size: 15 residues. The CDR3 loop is CASSQRGGSYNEQFF. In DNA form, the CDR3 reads TGCGCCAGCAGCCAGCGGGGGGGCTCCTACAATGAGCAGTTCTTC.

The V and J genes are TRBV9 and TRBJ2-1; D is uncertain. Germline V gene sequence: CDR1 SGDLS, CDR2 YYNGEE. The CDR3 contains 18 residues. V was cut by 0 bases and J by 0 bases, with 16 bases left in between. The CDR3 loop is CASSVDRVGGSSYNEQFF. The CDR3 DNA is TGTGCCAGCAGCGTAGATCGGGTTGGCGGAAGCTCCTACAATGAGCAGTTCTTC.

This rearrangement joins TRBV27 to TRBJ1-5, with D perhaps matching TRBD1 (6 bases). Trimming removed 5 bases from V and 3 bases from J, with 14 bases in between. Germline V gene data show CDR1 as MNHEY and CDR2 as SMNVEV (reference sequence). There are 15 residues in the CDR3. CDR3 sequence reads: CASSPRDILNQPQHF. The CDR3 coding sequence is TGTGCCAGCAGTCCCCGGGACATCCTCAATCAGCCCCAGCATTTT.

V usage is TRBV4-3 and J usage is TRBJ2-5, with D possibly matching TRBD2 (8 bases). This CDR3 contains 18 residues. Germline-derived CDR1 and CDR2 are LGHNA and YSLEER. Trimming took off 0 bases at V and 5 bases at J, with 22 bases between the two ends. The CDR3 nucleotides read TGCGCCAGCAGCCAAGACAGGGGGGGGAGCGGGAGTAAGGAGACCCAGTACTTC. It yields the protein CASSQDRGGSGSKETQYF.

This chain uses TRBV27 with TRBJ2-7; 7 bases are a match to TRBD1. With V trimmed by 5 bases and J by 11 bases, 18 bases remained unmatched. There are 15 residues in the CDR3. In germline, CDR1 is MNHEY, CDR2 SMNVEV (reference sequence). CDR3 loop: CASSPRQGRPLREYF. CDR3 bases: TGTGCCAGCAGTCCTCGACAGGGAAGACCCTTGAGAGAGTACTTC.

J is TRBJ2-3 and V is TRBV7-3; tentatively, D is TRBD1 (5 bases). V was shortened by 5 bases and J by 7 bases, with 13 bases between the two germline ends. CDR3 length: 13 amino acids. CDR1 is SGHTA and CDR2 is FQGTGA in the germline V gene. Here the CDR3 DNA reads TGTGCCAGCAGCAACCCAGACAGTTATACGCAGTATTTT. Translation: CASSNPDSYTQYF.

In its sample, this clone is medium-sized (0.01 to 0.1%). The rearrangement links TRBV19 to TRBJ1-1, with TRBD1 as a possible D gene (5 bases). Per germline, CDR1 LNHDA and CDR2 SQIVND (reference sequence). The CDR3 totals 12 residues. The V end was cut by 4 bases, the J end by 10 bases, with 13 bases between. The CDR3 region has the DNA TGTGCCAGTAGTAGGCCGACAGAGGTAGCTTTCTTT. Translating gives CASSRPTEVAFF.

CDR3 residues: CASKGLAGAYEQYF. The CDR3 nucleotides are TGTGCCAGCAAGGGACTAGCGGGTGCTTACGAGCAGTACTTC. The J gene is TRBJ2-7, the V gene TRBV27, with 12 bases identical to TRBD2. The CDR3 sequence is 14 residues long. Germline V CDR1 and CDR2: MNHEY, SMNVEV (reference sequence). Trimming took 7 bases from V and 4 from J; bases not matched to a gene: 5.